A selection of T cell receptor beta chains follows, all from one sample in a study of identical twins. TCRdb redid the calling of the 5' RACE reads with MiXCR, one entry per CDR3 protein. The sample lists about 210,000 distinct CDR3 sequences; roughly a tenth were seen once. The sample comprised memory (CD45RO+) T cells sorted from blood. All receptors derive from a woman between 18 and 30 years old in good health. CDR3s include the opening cysteine and the closing phenylalanine or tryptophan. A D gene is named only where the DNA matches it firmly. A row's size may be missing; if present it is once, few, many or a size class.

many	.	TRBJ1-1	TRBV29-1	TGCAGCGTAGGAAGGGGTATCACTGAAGCTTTCTTT	CSVGRGITEAFF
.	.	TRBJ2-1	TRBV20-1	TGCGGTGCTTACCTAGGGGGCTCCTACAATGAGCAGTTCTTC	CGAYLGGSYNEQFF
few	TRBD2	TRBJ2-7	TRBV18	TGTGCCAGCTCACCATCCCGGACTAGCGGTTCCTACGAGCAGTACTTC	CASSPSRTSGSYEQYF
many	.	TRBJ2-2	TRBV7-9	TGTGCCAGCAGCTCTGAATACACCGGGGAGCTGTTTTTT	CASSSEYTGELFF
.	.	TRBJ2-1	TRBV4-3	TGCGCCAGCAGCCAAGAGTGGATTAACAATGAGCAGTTCTTC	CASSQEWINNEQFF
many	.	TRBJ2-1	TRBV27	TGTGCCAGCAGTTTATCGCCGCGACGGGGATACAATGAGCAGTTCTTC	CASSLSPRRGYNEQFF
few	TRBD2	TRBJ2-7	TRBV7-2	TGTGCCAGCAGCTTAGGAGTTAGCGGGGGCTACGAGCAGTACTTC	CASSLGVSGGYEQYF
.	.	TRBJ2-3	TRBV20-1	TGCAGTGCTACCCAGGGCTTTAGCACAGATACGCAGTATTTT	CSATQGFSTDTQYF
few	.	TRBJ2-7	TRBV10-3	TGTGCCATCAGTGGGACGGACGGGGGGCAGTACTTC	CAISGTDGGQYF
few	TRBD2	TRBJ2-3	TRBV6-5	TGTGCCAGCAGTTTCCAAGCGGGGGTCCACACAGATACGCAGTATTTT	CASSFQAGVHTDTQYF
.	.	TRBJ2-7	TRBV12-3/TRBV12-4	TGTGCCAGCAGCGAAACTAGCACCCAGTACTTC	CASSETSTQYF
many	TRBD1	TRBJ2-7	TRBV7-2	TGTGCCAGCAGCTTATTCCGACAGGGTCCGCTCTACGAGCAGTACTTC	CASSLFRQGPLYEQYF
.	.	TRBJ1-6	TRBV20-1	TGCAGTGCTAGAGGCCAGGTTCGGTCACCCCTCCACTTT	CSARGQVRSPLHF
.	TRBD1	TRBJ2-3	TRBV7-2	TGTGCCAGCAGGGGACTCCGGGGACAGGGTGGGGATACGCAGTATTTT	CASRGLRGQGGDTQYF
.	.	TRBJ2-2	TRBV27	TGTGCCAGCAGTCCCCACGCGAACACCGGGGAGCTGTTTTTT	CASSPHANTGELFF
.	TRBD2	TRBJ2-2	TRBV6-5	TGTGCCAGCAGTTCTCTAGCGGGGCCCCTCACCGGGGAGCTGTTTTTT	CASSSLAGPLTGELFF
.	TRBD2	TRBJ2-4	TRBV7-2	TGTGCCAGCAGCGCCGCGGGGGGGGAAAACATTCAGTACTTC	CASSAAGGENIQYF
.	TRBD1	TRBJ1-2	TRBV5-1	TGCGCCAGCAGCTTGTTACAGGGGCCTTATGGCTACACCTTC	CASSLLQGPYGYTF
many	.	TRBJ2-2	TRBV7-9	TGTGCCAGCAGCCCGCGGGACACCATGAACACCGGGGAGCTGTTTTTT	CASSPRDTMNTGELFF
many	.	TRBJ2-5	TRBV19	TGTGCCAGTAGCCCGCTCACCTTCCAAGAGACCCAGTACTTC	CASSPLTFQETQYF
few	.	TRBJ2-1	TRBV3-1	TGTGCCAGCAGCCAAGACCGGGGGAGCTCCTACAATGAGCAGTTCTTC	CASSQDRGSSYNEQFF
many	.	TRBJ1-1	TRBV12-3/TRBV12-4	TGTGCCAGCAGGGTCTACACTGAAGCTTTCTTT	CASRVYTEAFF
few	.	TRBJ1-6	TRBV12-5	TGTGCTAGTGGTTTGGAAACCAATTCACCCCTCCACTTT	CASGLETNSPLHF
.	.	TRBJ2-2	TRBV10-3	TGTGCCATCAGTGAGTCGATACGAAACACCGGGGAGCTGTTTTTT	CAISESIRNTGELFF
.	.	TRBJ1-5	TRBV6-8	TGTGCTTTGAGGATGATGCGCAATCAGCCCCAGCATTTT	CALRMMRNQPQHF
few	.	TRBJ1-2	TRBV2	TGTGCCAGCAAGGGACTAAGGACAGCTGACCCTTCGGACTATGGCTACACCTTC	CASKGLRTADPSDYGYTF
many	TRBD2	TRBJ2-1	TRBV12-3/TRBV12-4	TGTGCCACGGTGGGGGGACTAGCGGGCGTCAATGAGCAGTTCTTC	CATVGGLAGVNEQFF
.	.	TRBJ2-1	TRBV5-1	TGCGCCAGCAGCTTTACGAGCTCCTACAATGAGCAGTTCTTC	CASSFTSSYNEQFF
many	TRBD1	TRBJ1-3	TRBV5-5	TGTGCCAGCAGCTTGAATGGGGACAGTGGAAACACCATATATTTT	CASSLNGDSGNTIYF
many	TRBD1	TRBJ1-2	TRBV20-1	TGCAGTGCTCGAAAGACAGGGAGGGATGGCTACACCTTC	CSARKTGRDGYTF
many	TRBD2	TRBJ2-7	TRBV3-1	TGTGCCAGCAGCCCCCAAGGGACTAGCGGGCCCTACGAGCAGTACTTC	CASSPQGTSGPYEQYF
few	TRBD1	TRBJ2-7	TRBV5-5	TGTGCCAGCAGCTTGGAAAGATGGGACAGGGTCAACGAGCAGTACTTC	CASSLERWDRVNEQYF
.	.	TRBJ1-2	TRBV5-1	TGCGCCAGCAGCTTAAACGGTCAAGGCTACACCTTC	CASSLNGQGYTF
.	.	TRBJ1-1	TRBV11-2	TGTGCCAGCAGCTTGACAGAGGGCACTGAAGCTTTCTTT	CASSLTEGTEAFF
.	.	TRBJ2-2	TRBV11-2	TGTGCCAGCAGCTTTCAATCCGGGGAGCTGTTTTTT	CASSFQSGELFF
many	.	TRBJ2-1	TRBV2	TGTGCCAGCACCAATTTCCAGGGTTCCTACAATGAGCAGTTCTTC	CASTNFQGSYNEQFF